A single T cell receptor beta chain is shown here with its context. One junction end does not reproduce the germline sequence, and a read error may be involved. The record originates from a study of blood T cells in healthy people across ages. Using a J-beta primer mix together with a sample-barcoded 5' primer, a second PCR was run for roughly 6 to 11 cycles. One entry per CDR3 protein, called by TCRdb with MiXCR from the 5' RACE reads. The data hold about 580,000 distinct CDR3 sequences, with more than 45% observed a single time. Per germline, CDR1 SGHTA and CDR2 FQGNSA. This CDR3 is 14 amino acids long.

V usage is TRBV7-2 and J usage is TRBJ2-5; 7 bases agree with TRBD1. Near its end, the DNA agrees better with TRBJ2-7, so the J call may be wrong. Sequencing used blood. This clonotype was sampled from an older man in good health. The CDR3: CACSFQGDSYEQYF. The CDR3 nucleotides are TGTGCCTGCAGCTTTCAGGGGGACTCCTACGAGCAGTACTTC.